Below are 3 T cell receptor beta chains sequenced from a single sample in a study of CD8 T cells in Susac syndrome. cDNA came from roughly 0.5 to 1 ug RNA primed by random hexamers. TCRdb reprocessed the immunoSEQ multiplex PCR reads with MiXCR, giving one entry per CDR3 protein. This repertoire shows approximately 260,000 distinct CDR3 sequences, about 95% found once; its top ten account for 0.1%. Sequencing was performed on CD4+ T cells from PBMCs. The receptors stem from a human donor with Susac syndrome.

The J gene is TRBJ1-5, the V gene TRBV4-1; no firm D call. Germline lookup yields CDR1 MGHRA and CDR2 YSYEKL. Trimming stripped 0 bases from V and 5 bases from J, with 11 bases between. The CDR3 loop spans 15 amino acids. The CDR3 sequence is CASSQDENGDQPQHF. The CDR3 nucleotides are TGCGCCAGCAGCCAAGATGAGAATGGAGATCAGCCCCAGCATTTT.

The DNA of the CDR3 is TGTGCCAGTAGTATGGACCACTCTTCCTCCTACAATGAGCAGTTCTTC. Its translation is CASSMDHSSSYNEQFF. The V and J genes are TRBV19 and TRBJ2-1; no reliable D call. Germline V gene data show CDR1 as LNHDA and CDR2 as SQIVND (reference sequence). With 3 bases removed from V and 0 bases from J, the gap between germline ends came to 12 bases. CDR3 length: 16 amino acids.

The chain employs TRBV4-1 and TRBJ1-5; the D gene is possibly TRBD1 (6 bases). V dropped 0 bases and J dropped 1 base, with 13 bases sitting between them. Germline V gene lookup returns CDR1 MGHRA and CDR2 YSYEKL. The CDR3 has 17 amino acids. CDR3 sequence (DNA): TGCGCCAGCAGCCAAGATTGGGCCAGGGGAAGCAATCAGCCCCAGCATTTT. Protein product: CASSQDWARGSNQPQHF.